This T cell receptor beta chain appears in the sequencing data of a study of blood T cell repertoires in COVID-19. The wider study: Samples representing acute and convalescent COVID-19 were sourced from the United States, Italy and Spain. T cells, B-cell-depleted T cells, or PBMCs provided the cDNA or gDNA that served as material.

In the original workflow: Reference gene primer amplification gave nucleated cell count estimates. The table came from immunoSEQ multiplex PCR; TCRdb's copy has only in-frame clones and leaves some out. V and J calls and clone size are those listed in that table; D and trimming were worked out from the DNA. Of approximately 54,000 clones detected, about four fifths appear once; the ten largest clones hold approximately 4.9%. This CDR3 contains 18 residues. Trimming cost V 2 bases and J 0 bases, with 18 bases left between them. Looked up from germline, CDR1 is MRHNA and CDR2 is SNTAGT. The J gene is TRBJ2-3, the V gene TRBV6-4, with D unclear. The sequencing input was peripheral blood. The TCR comes from a woman aged 55-69 years with acute or convalescent COVID-19. The CDR3: CASSDSASRSTSTDTQYF. The CDR3 DNA reads TGTGCCAGCAGTGACAGCGCTTCTCGATCAACTAGCACAGATACGCAGTATTTT.